These 12 T cell receptor beta chains originate from one sample sequenced in a study of T cells in Graves' hyperthyroidism and ophthalmopathy. Amplified regions were TCR beta CDR3 sequences from RNA transcripts. RT-PCR in the first round (using the HTBI primer set) targeted the TCR CDR3. TCRdb re-called the multiplex PCR reads with MiXCR, one entry per CDR3 protein. Of nearly 600,000 distinct CDR3 sequences detected, 12% to 15% appear once; the ten largest clones hold around 7%. The sequencing input was blood. The receptors stem from a woman between 18 and 30 years old with Graves' ophthalmopathy.

The chain combines TRBV12-5 with TRBJ1-5; D remains ambiguous. The V end lost 3 bases, the J end lost 0 bases, and 12 bases lay between the germline ends. The CDR3 sequence is 16 residues long. The germline CDR1 and CDR2 sequences are LGHNT and FRNRAP. The CDR3 is CASGFMTSISNQPQHF. The CDR3 DNA reads TGTGCTAGTGGTTTTATGACCTCCATTAGCAATCAGCCCCAGCATTTT.

V is TRBV5-6 and J is TRBJ1-6, with 8 bases aligning to TRBD1. Per the germline V gene, CDR1 is SGHDT and CDR2 is YYEEEE. The CDR3 loop spans 15 amino acids. The trim removed 4 bases at V and 9 bases at J, leaving 9 bases unmatched. The CDR3 protein is CASSIRTGLSSPLHF. CDR3 sequence (DNA): TGTGCCAGCAGCATCCGGACAGGGCTTTCTTCACCCCTCCACTTT.

This clonotype was detected only a few times. The rearrangement uses TRBV4-2 and TRBJ2-7; 7 bases fit TRBD2. The CDR3 extends over 15 amino acids. CDR1 is LGHNA and CDR2 is YNFKEQ in the germline V gene. The V gene end was trimmed by 4 bases and the J gene end by 7 bases; junction bases not matched to a gene: 13. The CDR3 DNA follows: TGTGCCAGCAGCCCCGGGGCTAGCGGTGAGGGGGAGCAGTACTTC. Its protein product is CASSPGASGEGEQYF.

The V and J genes are TRBV20-1 and TRBJ2-4; TRBD1 matches 8 bases. With V trimmed by 3 bases and J by 0 bases, 4 bases remained unmatched. The CDR3 covers 15 residues. CDR1 DFQATT and CDR2 SNEGSKA come from the germline V gene (reference sequence). This CDR3 is CSARRQGLAKNIQYF. CDR3 sequence (DNA): TGCAGTGCTAGGCGACAGGGGTTAGCCAAAAACATTCAGTACTTC.

The chain is built from TRBV5-4 and TRBJ1-5; D is unresolved. This CDR3 is 16 amino acids long. Germline values: CDR1 SGHNT, CDR2 YYREEE (reference sequence). Trimming shortened V by 2 bases and J by 1 base, and 13 bases separated the two germline ends. CDR3 bases: TGTGCCAGCAGCTTAAACGGCGCTGCGAGCAATCAGCCCCAGCATTTT. Translated, it gives CASSLNGAASNQPQHF.

Only a few counts were recorded for this clonotype. This chain links TRBV6-1 with TRBJ2-7, with D perhaps matching TRBD2 (5 bases). V lost 6 bases and J 8 bases, leaving 11 bases between the germline ends. Germline V gene sequence: CDR1 MNHNS, CDR2 SASEGT. CDR3 length equals 11 residues. CDR3 bases: TGTGCCAGCAGCCCCCGGGAAAAGCAGTACTTC. This translates into CASSPREKQYF.

The V call is TRBV30, the J call TRBJ1-4, with D unclear. V was cut by 4 bases and J by 7 bases, with 10 bases left in between. Per germline, CDR1 GTSNPN and CDR2 SVGIG (reference sequence). The CDR3 has 12 residues. The CDR3 sequence: CAWKGPGEKLFF. The CDR3 coding sequence is TGTGCCTGGAAGGGCCCTGGTGAAAAACTGTTTTTT.

This clonotype was counted many times. This sequence joins TRBV6-5 and TRBJ2-2, with D hard to call. This CDR3 comprises 13 residues. The germline V gene has CDR1 MNHEY and CDR2 SVGAGI. Trimming cost V 8 bases and J 4 bases, with 11 bases left between them. The CDR3 nucleotides are TGTGCCAGCTCCTACTTGCGCACCGGGGAGCTGTTTTTT. Amino acids: CASSYLRTGELFF.

Many counts were recorded for this clonotype. V and J are TRBV14 and TRBJ1-1; D remains ambiguous. This CDR3 has 13 amino acids. From germline, CDR1 is SGHDN and CDR2 FVKESK. Deletions cut 1 base from V and 6 bases from J, with 9 bases between. Written as DNA, the CDR3 is TGTGCCAGCAGCCAAGGGATAAGGTCTGAAGCTTTCTTT. Encoded protein: CASSQGIRSEAFF.

V and J are TRBV3-1 and TRBJ2-7, with TRBD2 identical over 9 bases. J lost 1 base, V lost 3 bases, and 4 bases had no gene match. Germline lookup yields CDR1 LGHDT and CDR2 YNNKEL (reference sequence). CDR3 length equals 15 residues. DNA of the CDR3: TGTGCCAGCAGCCACGCTAGCGGGGCTTCCTACGAGCAGTACTTC. Translated: CASSHASGASYEQYF.

This clonotype was seen ten or more times. The CDR3 protein is CASSSIRKGYEQYF. The CDR3 DNA reads as TGTGCCAGCAGTTCCATCCGGAAGGGCTACGAGCAGTACTTC. The chain links TRBV28 to TRBJ2-7; D remains unclear. Germline V gene lookup returns CDR1 MDHEN and CDR2 SYDVKM. The germline V and J ends were trimmed by 4 bases and 3 bases, with 13 bases remaining between them. The CDR3 contains 14 residues.

This clonotype was detected ten times or more. The V and J genes are TRBV6-1 and TRBJ1-1; tentative D call: TRBD1 (6 bases). The CDR3 is 15 amino acids. V was pared by 8 bases and J by 0 bases, with 16 bases between. Germline CDR1 and CDR2: MNHNS and SASEGT. CDR3 sequence: CASESGTIMNTEAFF. CDR3 DNA sequence: TGTGCCAGCGAGTCTGGGACAATCATGAACACTGAAGCTTTCTTT.